This T cell receptor beta chain appears in the sequencing data of a study of PD-1 blockade in mismatch repair-deficient tumors. The repertoire was sequenced with immunoSEQ multiplex PCR; TCRdb's copy has only in-frame clones and lacks some. The sample holds about 120,000 clones, 70% to 90% seen once. The CDR3 is made up of 18 amino acids. Unmatched junction bases numbered 14, after V lost 8 bases and J lost 4 bases. Germline V lookup: CDR1 MDHEN, CDR2 SYDVKM. This sample comprised peripheral blood, obtained 44 weeks after starting pembrolizumab. The receptor comes from an adult with mismatch repair-deficient cancer. The chain couples TRBV28 to TRBJ2-3, with 14 bases matching TRBD2. The CDR3 sequence: CASLSGAGLAGVSDTQYF. The CDR3 DNA is TGTGCCAGCCTATCAGGGGCGGGACTAGCGGGAGTATCAGATACGCAGTATTTT. Together with reference TRBV28 and TRBJ2-3, the CDR3 gives the full variable domain: DVKVTQSSRYLVKRTGEKVFLECVQDMDHENMFWYRQDPGLGLRLIYFSYDVKMKEKGDIPEGYSVSREKKERFSLILESASTNQTSMYLCASLSGAGLAGVSDTQYFGPGTRLTVL.